This TCR beta chain derives from a study of T cells after yellow fever vaccination. Germline assignment: CDR1 SGHRS and CDR2 YFSETQ. The CDR3 runs to 15 residues. Trimming cost V 2 bases and J 1 base, with 11 bases left between them. Template-switching 5'RACE yielded the TCR cDNA; a universal primer site and UMIs were added in the process. In TCRdb, the 5' RACE reads were re-called with MiXCR into one record per CDR3 protein. Among around 530,000 distinct CDR3 sequences, about a sixth were seen once, and the ten largest hold 15% to 20%. The chain employs TRBV5-1 and TRBJ2-3; D is unclear. The receptor was derived from a man aged 18 to 35 who received the YFV17D yellow fever vaccine. This specimen was PBMCs, taken about 5 days after the first yellow fever vaccination. The CDR3 nucleotides read TGCGCCAGCAGCTTATGGACGGCTGGCACAGATACGCAGTATTTT. Residues: CASSLWTAGTDTQYF.